The clone carrying this T cell receptor (beta chain) has more than one count but fewer than ten. No antigen is known for it. RNA transcripts yielded amplified TCR beta CDR3 regions. First-round RT-PCR with HTBI primers amplified the TCR CDR3 region. TCRdb redid the calling of the multiplex PCR reads with MiXCR, one entry per CDR3 protein. Seen here are roughly 380,000 distinct CDR3 sequences, roughly an eighth observed once, and the top ten hold approximately 5.3%. This record comes from a study of T cells in Graves' hyperthyroidism and ophthalmopathy. Across the study: The blood sample was taken at first diagnosis, before treatment began. Study-level points and caveats: From stable hyperthyroidism, ophthalmopathy was separated by a 13 V-J model.

The CDR3 spans 13 residues. The V and J ends lost 5 bases and 6 bases respectively, with 14 bases between them. CDR1 MNHEY and CDR2 SMNVEV come from the germline V gene (reference sequence). Sequenced material: blood. This chain links TRBV27 with TRBJ2-7, with a possible D match to TRBD1 (5 bases). This TCR came from a young woman with Graves' hyperthyroidism. The CDR3 DNA reads TGTGCCAGCAGTCCGCAAGCAGGGATCGAGCAGTACTTC. It encodes CASSPQAGIEQYF.